This T cell receptor beta chain is drawn from a study of blood T cell repertoires in COVID-19. Turning to the study itself: The samples span acute and convalescent COVID-19 from the United States, Italy and Spain.

The V gene's germline CDR1 is SGHDT and CDR2 YYEEEE. With V trimmed by 0 bases and J by 2 bases, 9 bases remained unmatched. CDR3 length: 17 residues. In the study's own analysis: Amplified reference gene primers provided the basis for estimating nucleated cell counts. Sequencing used immunoSEQ multiplex PCR; TCRdb keeps in-frame clones, though not all of them. Clone size and V and J calls were adopted from that table, with D and trimming inferred from the DNA. The data show over 200,000 clones, roughly 84% seen once. Sequencing was performed on peripheral blood. This chain joins TRBV5-6 and TRBJ1-1, with TRBD1 identical over 8 bases. This TCR derives from a man in his fifties or sixties with active or convalescent COVID-19. The CDR3 nucleotides are TGTGCCAGCAGCTTGGGGCGCCCGGGACAGGCAAACACTGAAGCTTTCTTT. It is translated as CASSLGRPGQANTEAFF.